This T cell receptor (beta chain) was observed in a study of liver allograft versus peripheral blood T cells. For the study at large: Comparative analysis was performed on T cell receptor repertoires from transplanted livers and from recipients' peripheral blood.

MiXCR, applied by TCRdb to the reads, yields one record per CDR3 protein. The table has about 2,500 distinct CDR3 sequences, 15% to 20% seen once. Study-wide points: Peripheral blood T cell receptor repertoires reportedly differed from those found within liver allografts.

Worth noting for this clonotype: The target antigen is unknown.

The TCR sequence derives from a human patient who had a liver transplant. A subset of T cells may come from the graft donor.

The CDR3 sequence is CASSLVGLNQPQHF. The CDR3 nucleotides read TGTGCCAGCAGCTTAGTGGGCCTTAATCAGCCCCAGCATTTT. The rearrangement uses TRBV7-9 and TRBJ1-5; D gene unclear. CDR3 length equals 14 residues. CDR1 and CDR2 (germline): SEHNR, FQNEAQ (reference sequence). Deletions cut 1 base from V and 4 bases from J, with 8 bases between.